Following are 14 T cell receptor beta chains from one sample sequenced in a study of T cell responses to AZD1222 COVID-19 vaccine. The assay was immunoSEQ multiplex PCR, and TCRdb's table has in-frame clones only and misses some. The sample lists more than 120,000 clones, almost 90% seen once, with 1.5% to 2% in the top ten. This specimen consisted of peripheral blood, obtained 28 days after the second AZD1222 dose. The origin of the receptors is an adult who received the AZD1222 COVID-19 vaccine.

This sequence joins TRBV29-1 and TRBJ1-1, with 9 bases aligning to TRBD1. The germline gives CDR1 SQVTM, CDR2 ANQGSEA. This CDR3 is built from 13 residues. The ends lost 7 bases at V and 1 base at J; junction bases unmatched: 4. The CDR3 DNA is TGCAGCGCCCCGGACAGGGGGAACACTGAAGCTTTCTTT. Encoded protein: CSAPDRGNTEAFF.

CDR3 sequence (DNA): TGCGCCAGCAGCACGACAGGGGAGGGGGAGACCCAGTACTTC. Protein: CASSTTGEGETQYF. V gene TRBV5-1 combines with J gene TRBJ2-5, with D possibly matching TRBD1 (8 bases). The V end lost 4 bases, the J end lost 5 bases, and 15 bases lay between the germline ends. CDR3 size: 14 residues. Germline assignment: CDR1 SGHRS and CDR2 YFSETQ.

The J gene is TRBJ2-1, the V gene TRBV5-1; TRBD2 matches 11 bases. The CDR3 contains 16 residues. The V and J ends lost 6 bases and 3 bases, in that order; junction bases with no gene match: 8. Germline lookup yields CDR1 SGHRS and CDR2 YFSETQ. DNA for the CDR3: TGCGCCAGCACCGGGACTAGCGGAACGTTCTACAATGAGCAGTTCTTC. Encoded protein: CASTGTSGTFYNEQFF.

V gene TRBV7-8 combines with J gene TRBJ1-2, with D maybe TRBD1 (5 bases). Germline V gene sequence: CDR1 SGHVS, CDR2 FQNEAQ. The CDR3 has 16 residues. Trimming left V 1 base short and J 1 base short, with 13 bases between. CDR3 residues: CASSLESGRVNYGYTF. CDR3 nucleotide sequence: TGTGCCAGCAGCTTAGAATCTGGCAGGGTTAACTATGGCTACACCTTC.

The chain recombines TRBV27 with TRBJ2-2; D not resolved. V was clipped by 3 bases and J by 1 base, with 6 bases between them. This CDR3 is built from 14 residues. Germline CDR1 is MNHEY and CDR2 is SMNVEV (reference sequence). The CDR3: CASSLVGNTGELFF. DNA of the CDR3: TGTGCCAGCAGTTTGGTGGGGAACACCGGGGAGCTGTTTTTT.

V is TRBV4-1 and J is TRBJ2-5; 12 bases fit TRBD1. V was clipped by 5 bases and J by 5 bases; unmatched bases: 6. The germline CDR1 and CDR2 sequences are MGHRA and YSYEKL. CDR3 length: 15 residues. The CDR3 bases are TGCGCCAGCAGCGAAGGGACAGGGGGCTATGAGACCCAGTACTTC. Its protein is CASSEGTGGYETQYF.

The V and J genes are TRBV18 and TRBJ2-2; D unclear. Germline lookup yields CDR1 KGHSH and CDR2 LQKENI. Trimming cost V 0 bases and J 7 bases, with 9 bases left between them. This CDR3 has 14 residues. In DNA, the CDR3 is TGTGCCAGCTCACCACCCTCGGTGCACGGGGAGCTGTTTTTT. Amino acids: CASSPPSVHGELFF.

The chain links TRBV28 to TRBJ1-6; D is possibly TRBD1 (6 bases). This CDR3 contains 14 residues. Per the germline V gene, CDR1 is MDHEN and CDR2 is SYDVKM. Deletions cut 5 bases from V and 7 bases from J, with 12 bases between. The CDR3: CASSPGVGNSPLHF. The CDR3 coding sequence is TGTGCCAGCAGTCCAGGGGTTGGAAATTCACCCCTCCACTTT.

CDR3 nucleotides: TGTGCCAGCAGTGATATAGAAGGACATAACCGATACAATGAGCAGTTCTTC. Translation gives CASSDIEGHNRYNEQFF. J is TRBJ2-1 and V is TRBV6-1, with a weak D call TRBD1 (5 bases). V lost 3 bases and J lost 4, with 19 bases in between. In germline, CDR1 is MNHNS, CDR2 SASEGT. This CDR3 comprises 17 residues.

This chain uses TRBV30 with TRBJ2-7; 11 positions match TRBD2. The CDR3 runs to 14 residues. Germline assignment: CDR1 GTSNPN and CDR2 SVGIG (reference sequence). The trim removed 5 bases at V and 0 bases at J, leaving 3 bases unmatched. The CDR3 protein is CAWGTSGGSYEQYF. In DNA, the CDR3 is TGTGCCTGGGGGACTAGCGGAGGCTCCTACGAGCAGTACTTC.

The CDR3: CASSTGQGEEHIQYF. DNA of the CDR3: TGCGCCAGCAGCACAGGACAGGGGGAAGAGCACATTCAGTACTTC. The V and J genes are TRBV5-1 and TRBJ2-4, with 10 bases identical to TRBD1. V trimming: 4 bases; J trimming: 8 bases; junction bases outside the gene matches: 9. CDR1 and CDR2 (germline): SGHRS, YFSETQ. This CDR3 is 15 amino acids long.

This chain joins TRBV7-9 and TRBJ2-7; 8 bases fit TRBD1. Germline V gene lookup returns CDR1 SEHNR and CDR2 FQNEAQ (reference sequence). After removal of 5 bases from V and 7 bases from J, the junction contained 16 bases not matched to a gene. There are 16 residues in the CDR3. The CDR3 is CASSPPKGQDPREQYF. DNA for the CDR3: TGTGCCAGCAGCCCTCCTAAGGGACAGGATCCTCGTGAGCAGTACTTC. Drawing the rest from reference TRBV7-9 and TRBJ2-7, the complete variable domain is DTGVSQNPRHKITKRGQNVTFRCDPISEHNRLYWYRQTLGQGPEFLTYFQNEAQLEKSRLLSDRFSAERPKGSFSTLEIQRTEQGDSAMYLCASSPPKGQDPREQYFGPGTRLTVT.

The J gene is TRBJ1-5, the V gene TRBV19; TRBD1 might be the D (6 bases). The V and J ends lost 6 bases and 1 base respectively, with 10 bases between them. This CDR3 spans 14 amino acids. Germline V gene data show CDR1 as LNHDA and CDR2 as SQIVND (reference sequence). CDR3 coding DNA: TGTGCCAGTAGGAGGACAGCAAGCAATCAGCCCCAGCATTTT. Protein product: CASRRTASNQPQHF.

The chain has TRBV19 and TRBJ1-5; 9 nucleotides match TRBD1. With V trimmed by 3 bases and J by 3 bases, 6 bases remained unmatched. The CDR3 is made up of 16 amino acids. Germline CDR1 LNHDA, CDR2 SQIVND (reference sequence). CDR3 nucleotides: TGTGCCAGTAGTATGCTGACAGGGGGAATCAATCAGCCCCAGCATTTT. Residues: CASSMLTGGINQPQHF.